There are a few counts of the clone carrying this T cell receptor beta chain. Its target is not known. The authors ran a second PCR of roughly 6 to 12 cycles using a sample-barcoded 5' primer and a J-beta primer mix. TCRdb re-derived calls from the 5' RACE reads in MiXCR, one entry per CDR3 protein. The sample gives around 780,000 distinct CDR3 sequences, roughly 25% of which show up once; around 3% is in the top ten. Germline V gives CDR1 MNHEY, CDR2 SVGAGI. The CDR3 runs 11 residues. The V gene lost 2 bases and the J gene lost 8 bases, with 4 bases spanning the gap. The sample belongs to a study of blood T cells in healthy people across ages. Study results and caveats: Both naive CD4+ cell counts and diversity were greater in long-lived donors than in aged donors.

Another study also made use of these data, one on T cells of mothers and their children.

The sample comprised blood. This TCR derives from a boy between 5 and 17 years old in good health. The rearrangement links TRBV6-5 to TRBJ2-1; D gene uncertain. This chain's CDR3 is CASSYGYEQFF. The CDR3 nucleotides are TGTGCCAGCAGTTACGGATATGAGCAGTTCTTC.